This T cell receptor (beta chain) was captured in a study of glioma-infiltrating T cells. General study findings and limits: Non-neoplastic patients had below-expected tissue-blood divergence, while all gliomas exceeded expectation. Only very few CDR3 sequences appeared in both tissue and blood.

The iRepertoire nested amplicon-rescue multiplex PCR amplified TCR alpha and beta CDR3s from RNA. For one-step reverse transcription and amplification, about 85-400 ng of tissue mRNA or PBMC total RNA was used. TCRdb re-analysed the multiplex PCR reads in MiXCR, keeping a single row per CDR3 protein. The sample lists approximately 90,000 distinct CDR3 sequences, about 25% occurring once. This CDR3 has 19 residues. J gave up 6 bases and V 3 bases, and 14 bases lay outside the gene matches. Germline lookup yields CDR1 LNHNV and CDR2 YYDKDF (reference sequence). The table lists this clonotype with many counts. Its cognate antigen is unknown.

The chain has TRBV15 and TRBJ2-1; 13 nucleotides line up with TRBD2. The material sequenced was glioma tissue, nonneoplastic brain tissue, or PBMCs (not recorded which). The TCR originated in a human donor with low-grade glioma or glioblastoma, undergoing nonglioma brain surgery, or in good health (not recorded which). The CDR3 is CATSSSYGLAGAVSNEQFF. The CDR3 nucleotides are TGTGCCACCAGCAGCTCCTACGGACTAGCGGGGGCCGTTAGCAATGAGCAGTTCTTC.